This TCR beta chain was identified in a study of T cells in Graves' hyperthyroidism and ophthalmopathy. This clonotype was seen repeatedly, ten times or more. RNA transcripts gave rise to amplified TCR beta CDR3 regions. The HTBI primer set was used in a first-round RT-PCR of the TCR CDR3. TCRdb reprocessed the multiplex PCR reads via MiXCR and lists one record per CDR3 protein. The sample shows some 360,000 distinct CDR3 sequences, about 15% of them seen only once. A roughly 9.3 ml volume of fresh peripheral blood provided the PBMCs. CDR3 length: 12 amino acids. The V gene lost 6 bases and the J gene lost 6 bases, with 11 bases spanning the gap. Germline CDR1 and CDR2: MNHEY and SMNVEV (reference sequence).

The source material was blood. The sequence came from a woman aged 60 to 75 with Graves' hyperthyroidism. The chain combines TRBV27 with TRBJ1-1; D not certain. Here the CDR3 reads CASRGLGAEAFF. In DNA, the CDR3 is TGTGCCAGCAGAGGTTTAGGCGCTGAAGCTTTCTTT.